These 30 T cell receptor beta chains originate from one sample sequenced in a study of shared clonotypes between healthy human individuals. TCRdb's copy holds only in-frame clones and misses some; the assay was immunoSEQ multiplex PCR. The data contain under 650,000 clones, approximately 95% of them singletons. Sequencing was performed on naive CD4+ T cells sorted from blood. Described subset: CD45RA+ positively selected. The receptors derive from a woman between 25 and 40 years old in good health.

This rearrangement joins TRBV28 to TRBJ2-7, with 12 nucleotides matching TRBD2. CDR1 and CDR2 (germline): MDHEN, SYDVKM. Losses at the gene ends were 8 bases for V and 0 bases for J; bases not matched to a gene: 5. The CDR3 has 15 residues. For the CDR3, the DNA is TGTGCCAGCCAAAAGACTAGCGGGAGCTCCTACGAGCAGTACTTC. It translates to CASQKTSGSSYEQYF. The full variable domain, rest sourced from reference TRBV28 and TRBJ2-7, is DVKVTQSSRYLVKRTGEKVFLECVQDMDHENMFWYRQDPGLGLRLIYFSYDVKMKEKGDIPEGYSVSREKKERFSLILESASTNQTSMYLCASQKTSGSSYEQYFGPGTRLTVT.

The V gene is TRBV19, the J gene TRBJ2-3, with D unclear. V was shortened by 3 bases and J by 2 bases, with 6 bases between the two germline ends. The length of the CDR3 is 13 residues. Germline loops: CDR1 LNHDA, CDR2 SQIVND (reference sequence). CDR3 in amino acids: CASSIQFTDTQYF. The CDR3 DNA follows: TGTGCCAGTAGTATTCAATTCACAGATACGCAGTATTTT.

The chain has TRBV5-5 and TRBJ1-2, with D possibly matching TRBD1 (5 bases). Germline V lookup: CDR1 SGHKS, CDR2 YYEKEE (reference sequence). The CDR3 spans 17 residues. Trimming shortened V by 4 bases and J by 0 bases, and 19 bases separated the two germline ends. The CDR3 DNA sequence: TGTGCCAGCAGCGGCGTGATTTCTAGGGGTTCTAACTATGGCTACACCTTC. It is translated as CASSGVISRGSNYGYTF.

V usage is TRBV5-4 and J usage is TRBJ2-7; D gene unclear. This CDR3 spans 15 amino acids. Trimming removed 0 bases from V and 1 base from J, with 11 bases in between. Germline CDR1 and CDR2: SGHNT and YYREEE (reference sequence). The DNA of the CDR3 is TGTGCCAGCAGCTTGGCGGGCAAAACTTCCTACGAGCAGTACTTC. Translation: CASSLAGKTSYEQYF.

The chain combines TRBV13 with TRBJ2-1; D ambiguous. This CDR3 contains 13 residues. Trimming took 4 bases from V and 8 from J, leaving 12 bases between them. Germline loops: CDR1 PRHDT, CDR2 FYEKMQ (reference sequence). CDR3 nucleotide sequence: TGTGCCAGCAGCTCCCCCGGGCCCGATGAGCAGTTCTTC. It codes for CASSSPGPDEQFF.

The V gene is TRBV5-1, the J gene TRBJ2-7, with TRBD2 as a possible D gene (6 bases). Germline CDR1 SGHRS, CDR2 YFSETQ. This CDR3 region has 13 residues. Trimming shortened V by 6 bases and J by 2 bases, and 12 bases separated the two germline ends. This CDR3 is CASMAGQTYEQYF. CDR3 sequence (DNA): TGCGCCAGCATGGCGGGGCAAACCTACGAGCAGTACTTC.

This clone was observed once. The CDR3 nucleotides are TGCGCCAGCAGTGGAACAGGGGAGGAAAAACTGTTTTTT. This sequence encodes CASSGTGEEKLFF. The chain couples TRBV5-1 to TRBJ1-4, with 7 bases lining up with TRBD1. This CDR3 region has 13 residues. Germline V lookup: CDR1 SGHRS, CDR2 YFSETQ. V gave up 5 bases and J gave up 8 bases; unmatched junction bases: 6.

This sequence joins TRBV29-1 and TRBJ1-4, with TRBD1 matching 11 bases. The germline V gene has CDR1 SQVTM and CDR2 ANQGSEA. The CDR3 loop spans 13 amino acids. V was pared by 8 bases and J by 7 bases, with 6 bases of the junction left unmatched. CDR3 DNA sequence: TGCAGCACAACGGGACAGGGGGTTGAAAAACTGTTTTTT. Its protein is CSTTGQGVEKLFF.

This clone is a singleton in its sample. The V and J genes are TRBV18 and TRBJ2-5; D is uncertain. CDR3 length: 11 residues. Trimming pared 3 bases from V and 5 bases from J, leaving 4 bases between. Germline loops: CDR1 KGHSH, CDR2 LQKENI. The CDR3 DNA is TGTGCCAGCTCACCTACTGAGACCCAGTACTTC. This encodes CASSPTETQYF. Using reference TRBV18 and TRBJ2-5 for the parts outside the CDR3, the full variable domain is NAGVMQNPRHLVRRRGQEARLRCSPMKGHSHVYWYRQLPEEGLKFMVYLQKENIIDESGMPKERFSAEFPKEGPSILRIQQVVRGDSAAYFCASSPTETQYFGPGTRLLVL.

The rearrangement joins TRBV5-1 to TRBJ2-7, with 10 bases aligning to TRBD2. The CDR3 contains 18 residues. Germline-derived CDR1 and CDR2 are SGHRS and YFSETQ. Trimming cost V 3 bases and J 2 bases; bases outside gene matches: 14. Here the CDR3 DNA reads TGCGCCAGCAGCTCAGGGGTTACCCAGCGGGAGGGCCCCTACGAGCAGTACTTC. Protein product: CASSSGVTQREGPYEQYF. Full variable domain (missing parts from reference TRBV5-1 and TRBJ2-7): KAGVTQTPRYLIKTRGQQVTLSCSPISGHRSVSWYQQTPGQGLQFLFEYFSETQRNKGNFPGRFSGRQFSNSRSEMNVSTLELGDSALYLCASSSGVTQREGPYEQYFGPGTRLTVT.

On this clone: Other DNA variants within this sample encode the same CDR3. This chain uses TRBV5-4 with TRBJ2-7; D is unclear. Germline loops: CDR1 SGHNT, CDR2 YYREEE (reference sequence). The CDR3 loop spans 15 amino acids. V gave up 0 bases and J gave up 0 bases, with 10 bases separating them. The DNA of the CDR3 is TGTGCCAGCAGCTTGGACGGCGCTTCCTCCTACGAGCAGTACTTC. Encoded protein: CASSLDGASSYEQYF.

The V call is TRBV5-1, the J call TRBJ2-5; TRBD2 matches at 9 bases. The CDR3 contains 16 residues. The germline gives CDR1 SGHRS, CDR2 YFSETQ. Trimming at V came to 4 bases and at J to 4 bases, leaving 11 bases not matched to a gene. The CDR3 here is CASSKKPGLAGETQYF. Here the CDR3 DNA reads TGCGCCAGCAGCAAAAAGCCGGGACTAGCAGGAGAGACCCAGTACTTC.

This chain uses TRBV19 with TRBJ1-2; D might be TRBD1 (6 bases). The germline V and J ends were trimmed by 8 bases and 0 bases, with 13 bases remaining between them. This CDR3 is built from 14 residues. Germline-derived CDR1 and CDR2 are LNHDA and SQIVND (reference sequence). The chain's CDR3 is CASREQGTNYGYTF. The CDR3 DNA reads TGTGCCAGTCGGGAACAGGGAACTAACTATGGCTACACCTTC.

The chain carries TRBV2 and TRBJ1-4; tentatively, D is TRBD1 (6 bases). CDR3 length: 16 amino acids. CDR1 is SNHLY, CDR2 FYNNEI, per germline. The V end lost 6 bases, the J end lost 8 bases, and 22 bases lay between the germline ends. In DNA, the CDR3 is TGTGCCAGCAGCGAGGGGGGCGGAGGATCAGGAGAAAAACTGTTTTTT. It codes for CASSEGGGGSGEKLFF.

The V and J genes are TRBV28 and TRBJ2-7; D may be TRBD1 (6 bases). V was cut by 1 base and J by 1 base, with 11 bases left in between. CDR1 and CDR2 from the germline V gene are MDHEN and SYDVKM. This CDR3 contains 15 residues. The CDR3 region is CASSLSRGTSYEQYF. CDR3 DNA: TGTGCCAGCAGTTTATCCAGGGGAACTTCCTACGAGCAGTACTTC.

The chain uses TRBV6-1 and TRBJ2-6; D remains ambiguous. CDR1 MNHNS and CDR2 SASEGT come from the germline V gene. The CDR3 loop spans 15 amino acids. V was cut by 2 bases and J by 0 bases, with 5 bases left in between. The CDR3 DNA sequence: TGTGCCAGCAGTGAATCTAGCTCTGGGGCCAACGTCCTGACTTTC. Amino acids: CASSESSSGANVLTF.

Notes on this clone: Other DNA sequences within the sample encode an identical CDR3. This rearrangement joins TRBV5-1 to TRBJ2-7; TRBD2 matches 13 bases. Trimming removed 4 bases from V and 4 bases from J; junction bases left unmatched: 2. CDR3 size: 14 residues. The germline gives CDR1 SGHRS, CDR2 YFSETQ. Written as DNA, the CDR3 is TGCGCCAGCAGCACGGGACTAGCGGGATACGAGCAGTACTTC. Encoded protein: CASSTGLAGYEQYF. Variable domain in full (rest from reference TRBV5-1 and TRBJ2-7): KAGVTQTPRYLIKTRGQQVTLSCSPISGHRSVSWYQQTPGQGLQFLFEYFSETQRNKGNFPGRFSGRQFSNSRSEMNVSTLELGDSALYLCASSTGLAGYEQYFGPGTRLTVT.

Here the CDR3 DNA reads TGTGCCAGCAGCTTAAGAGGGGGACTAGGCTCCTACGAGCAGTACTTC. Translating gives CASSLRGGLGSYEQYF. The rearrangement joins TRBV7-8 to TRBJ2-7, with 8 bases identical to TRBD2. CDR3 length equals 16 residues. V dropped 2 bases and J dropped 0; count of bases not matched to a gene: 6. Per germline, CDR1 SGHVS and CDR2 FQNEAQ.

The V call is TRBV5-1, the J call TRBJ1-6; D is undetermined. CDR3 length: 13 residues. CDR1 and CDR2 from the germline V gene are SGHRS and YFSETQ. Trimming took off 0 bases at V and 9 bases at J, with 7 bases between the two ends. DNA of the CDR3: TGCGCCAGCAGCTTGGAGTGGGGTTCACCCCTCCACTTT. As protein: CASSLEWGSPLHF.

The chain recombines TRBV7-6 with TRBJ2-5; the match to TRBD1 covers 7 bases. The J call is uncertain, as TRBJ2-7 better fits the DNA end. The CDR3 covers 14 residues. CDR1 is SGHVS and CDR2 is FNYEAQ in the germline V gene. CDR3 DNA: TGTGCCAGCAGCTCCGGGACAGATCTCTACGAGCAGTACTTC. It specifies CASSSGTDLYEQYF.

The chain has TRBV5-1 and TRBJ2-7; the match to TRBD2 covers 14 bases. The CDR3 loop spans 19 amino acids. V was pared by 0 bases and J by 2 bases, with 10 bases of the junction left unmatched. The germline V gene has CDR1 SGHRS and CDR2 YFSETQ. The CDR3 loop reads CASSLVGLAGVRPTYEQYF. CDR3 nucleotides: TGCGCCAGCAGCTTGGTGGGACTAGCGGGAGTTAGGCCGACCTACGAGCAGTACTTC.

As concerns this clone: At one boundary the junction diverges from the germline segment, which might be a read error. This chain links TRBV7-2 with TRBJ2-7, with D perhaps given as TRBD1 or TRBD2 (7 bases each). CDR3 length: 13 residues. CDR1 SGHTA and CDR2 FQGNSA come from the germline V gene. CDR3 loop: CASSPGGGGSLFF. CDR3 bases: TGTGCCAGCAGCCCTGGAGGGGGCGGGAGCCTCTTCTTC.

The chain joins TRBV28 to TRBJ2-5; 13 bases fit TRBD2. The CDR3 has 16 amino acids. The junction had 10 bases not matched to a gene; V was cut back by 5 bases and J by 7 bases. Germline values: CDR1 MDHEN, CDR2 SYDVKM. CDR3 DNA: TGTGCCAGCAGTAGAGGACTAGCGGGAGACCCGGGGACCCAGTACTTC. Translated: CASSRGLAGDPGTQYF.

V gene TRBV5-1 combines with J gene TRBJ2-7, with 9 bases lining up with TRBD2. The CDR3 is 16 residues long. Germline lookup yields CDR1 SGHRS and CDR2 YFSETQ. V lost 4 bases to trimming and J lost 6 bases; unmatched junction nucleotides: 14. The chain's CDR3 is CASSRRWGSGSGEQYF. The CDR3 nucleotides are TGCGCCAGCAGCCGGAGGTGGGGTAGCGGGAGCGGCGAGCAGTACTTC.

The V gene is TRBV7-8, the J gene TRBJ2-2, with TRBD2 identical over 13 bases. This CDR3 region has 18 residues. The germline CDR1 and CDR2 sequences are SGHVS and FQNEAQ. J gave up 3 bases and V 2 bases, and 6 bases lay outside the gene matches. In DNA form, the CDR3 reads TGTGCCAGCAGCTTAAGGACTAGCGGGAGTACGTACACCGGGGAGCTGTTTTTT. Its protein is CASSLRTSGSTYTGELFF.

V and J are TRBV11-2 and TRBJ2-2; D remains ambiguous. CDR1 and CDR2 from the germline V gene are SGHAT and FQNNGV. With 3 bases removed from V and 1 base from J, the gap between germline ends came to 9 bases. There are 15 residues in the CDR3. The CDR3 bases are TGTGCCAGCAGCTTCTCCGGGCAGAACACCGGGGAGCTGTTTTTT. This translates into CASSFSGQNTGELFF.

DNA of the CDR3: TGTGCCAGCAGTCTGGGTCCGACGGGGGATCAGCCCCAGCATTTT. Translation: CASSLGPTGDQPQHF. The V call is TRBV28, the J call TRBJ1-5; weak D call: TRBD1 (5 bases). The germline V gene has CDR1 MDHEN and CDR2 SYDVKM. This CDR3 comprises 15 residues. V was shortened by 5 bases and J by 5 bases, with 16 bases between the two germline ends.

This chain uses TRBV7-2 with TRBJ2-2; D may be TRBD2 (6 bases). This CDR3 has 14 amino acids. Per the germline V gene, CDR1 is SGHTA and CDR2 is FQGNSA. V was clipped by 2 bases and J by 3 bases, with 7 bases between them. The CDR3, as DNA: TGTGCCAGCAGCTTATCGGGGGACACCGGGGAGCTGTTTTTT. Translating gives CASSLSGDTGELFF.

This sequence joins TRBV30 and TRBJ2-7; 7 bases match TRBD2. Germline V gives CDR1 GTSNPN, CDR2 SVGIG (reference sequence). V lost 3 bases, J lost 3 bases, and 5 bases stayed unmatched. The CDR3 extends over 13 amino acids. The CDR3 DNA reads as TGTGCCTGGAGGAGGGAGGGGATCTACGAGCAGTACTTC. As protein: CAWRREGIYEQYF.

The chain combines TRBV5-1 with TRBJ2-1; TRBD2 matches 8 bases. The CDR3 runs to 15 residues. The V segment lost 4 bases and the J segment 1 base; nucleotides outside the gene matches: 4. Germline V gives CDR1 SGHRS, CDR2 YFSETQ. CDR3 DNA: TGCGCCAGCAGCCAAGCGGGAGAATCCTACAATGAGCAGTTCTTC. It translates to CASSQAGESYNEQFF.